The 20 T cell receptor beta chains below were found in one sample sequenced in a study of blood T cell repertoires in COVID-19 (dated by TCRdb to 2020 to 2021). The library relied on the immunoSEQ multiplex PCR assay. TCRdb's version of the immuneACCESS table is confined to in-frame rearrangements and falls short of the full clone set. An unresolved V gene accounts for under half of the shortfall where checked; the remainder is of unknown origin. The sample table contains about 60,000 clones; only one count was recorded for 60% to 85% of them. The ten largest clonotypes hold 15% to 25% of the sample. The sample comprised peripheral blood. The receptors were gathered from a man aged 25-40 years with COVID-19, enrolled during active disease.

The V call is TRBV6-6, the J call TRBJ2-5, with TRBD1 matching 9 bases. V shed 5 bases and J 3 bases; nucleotides not matched to a gene: 4. The CDR3 covers 14 residues. Per the germline V gene, CDR1 is MNHNY and CDR2 is SVGAGI (reference sequence). The CDR3 DNA follows: TGTGCCAGCAGTCCCGGGACAGGGAAAGAGACCCAGTACTTC. Protein product: CASSPGTGKETQYF.

The chain employs TRBV5-1 and TRBJ2-2; D not certain. This CDR3 comprises 15 residues. V gave up 4 bases and J gave up 0 bases, with 10 bases separating them. Germline V gives CDR1 SGHRS, CDR2 YFSETQ. CDR3 sequence (DNA): TGCGCCAGCAGCGCCGAGAACTCGAACACCGGGGAGCTGTTTTTT. Translated, it gives CASSAENSNTGELFF. The entire variable domain, with the rest obtained from reference TRBV5-1 and TRBJ2-2, is as follows: KAGVTQTPRYLIKTRGQQVTLSCSPISGHRSVSWYQQTPGQGLQFLFEYFSETQRNKGNFPGRFSGRQFSNSRSEMNVSTLELGDSALYLCASSAENSNTGELFFGEGSRLTVL.

A single count supports this clone. This rearrangement joins TRBV6-6 to TRBJ1-1; D perhaps matches TRBD1 (6 bases). This CDR3 region has 13 residues. Per the germline V gene, CDR1 is MNHNY and CDR2 is SVGAGI (reference sequence). Trimming shortened V by 6 bases and J by 3 bases, and 11 bases separated the two germline ends. DNA of the CDR3: TGTGCCAGCAGCCAGGACAGCTACACTGAAGCTTTCTTT. It codes for CASSQDSYTEAFF.

The CDR3 region is CASGLVQGQTQYF. Written as DNA, the CDR3 is TGTGCTAGTGGTTTGGTACAGGGGCAGACCCAGTACTTC. V gene TRBV12-5 combines with J gene TRBJ2-5; 7 positions agree with TRBD1. Trimming removed 0 bases from V and 6 bases from J; junction bases left unmatched: 1. The CDR3 length is 13 residues. CDR1 and CDR2 (germline): LGHNT, FRNRAP. The full variable domain, with the rest looked up from reference TRBV12-5 and TRBJ2-5, is DARVTQTPRHKVTEMGQEVTMRCQPILGHNTVFWYRQTMMQGLELLAYFRNRAPLDDSGMPKDRFSAEMPDATLATLKIQPSEPRDSAVYFCASGLVQGQTQYFGPGTRLLVL.

The rearrangement uses TRBV30 and TRBJ1-6; 11 positions match TRBD1. CDR1 GTSNPN and CDR2 SVGIG come from the germline V gene (reference sequence). V was pared by 3 bases and J by 0 bases, with 7 bases of the junction left unmatched. The CDR3 covers 18 residues. DNA for the CDR3: TGTGCCTGGAGGGGCCGGGACAGGGGGAGCTCCTATAATTCACCCCTCCACTTT. Its protein product is CAWRGRDRGSSYNSPLHF.

This clone was seen once. V gene TRBV30 combines with J gene TRBJ2-7, with D possibly matching TRBD1 (6 bases). V gave up 0 bases and J gave up 1 base, with 10 bases separating them. The CDR3 contains 14 residues. Germline assignment: CDR1 GTSNPN and CDR2 SVGIG (reference sequence). The CDR3 DNA reads as TGTGCCTGGAGTGTACAGGGCGGGTCCTACGAGCAGTACTTC. Amino acid sequence: CAWSVQGGSYEQYF.

V usage is TRBV30 and J usage is TRBJ2-7, with a weak D call TRBD2 (6 bases). V dropped 5 bases and J dropped 3 bases, with 8 bases sitting between them. Germline lookup yields CDR1 GTSNPN and CDR2 SVGIG (reference sequence). The CDR3 extends over 11 amino acids. CDR3 sequence reads: CAWGRFYEQYF. The CDR3, as DNA: TGTGCCTGGGGGAGGTTCTACGAGCAGTACTTC.

The J gene is TRBJ2-5, the V gene TRBV28; a possible D gene is TRBD2 (6 bases). V was shortened by 8 bases and J by 4 bases, with 20 bases between the two germline ends. Germline V lookup: CDR1 MDHEN, CDR2 SYDVKM. This CDR3 comprises 15 residues. DNA for the CDR3: TGTGCCAGCGACGCCCGGGGGAAGGATTCAGAGACCCAGTACTTC. Residues: CASDARGKDSETQYF.

V is TRBV3-1 (or the pseudogene TRBV3-2) and J is TRBJ2-5, with D unclear. V dropped 0 bases and J dropped 6 bases, with 14 bases sitting between them. This CDR3 region has 15 residues. Germline-derived CDR1 and CDR2 are LGHDT and YNNKEL (reference sequence). This CDR3 reads CASSQDTAGVKTQYF. The CDR3 nucleotides read TGTGCCAGCAGCCAAGATACAGCAGGCGTGAAGACCCAGTACTTC.

The V and J genes are TRBV6-5 and TRBJ2-5; TRBD2 agrees at 7 bases. Germline V gene sequence: CDR1 MNHEY, CDR2 SVGAGI. With V trimmed by 8 bases and J by 4 bases, 7 bases remained unmatched. The CDR3 runs to 13 residues. CDR3 DNA sequence: TGTGCCAGCTTGGGAGGGGAAGGAGAGACCCAGTACTTC. It yields the protein CASLGGEGETQYF.

The chain carries TRBV4-2 and TRBJ2-5, with D possibly matching TRBD1 (6 bases). Germline CDR1 reads LGHNA; CDR2 reads YNFKEQ. The V gene lost 4 bases and the J gene lost 0 bases, with 15 bases spanning the gap. The CDR3 has 16 residues. The CDR3 DNA follows: TGTGCCAGCAGCCGAGGGGACACCAACTACCAAGAGACCCAGTACTTC. Its protein product is CASSRGDTNYQETQYF.

The chain is built from TRBV10-1 and TRBJ2-1; tentatively, D is TRBD1 (6 bases). CDR3 length: 14 amino acids. Germline loops: CDR1 WNHNN, CDR2 SYGVQD (reference sequence). Trimming took off 4 bases at V and 6 bases at J, with 13 bases between the two ends. CDR3 in DNA: TGCGCCAGCAGTGGACAGGTGGAATTCAATGAGCAGTTCTTC. It specifies CASSGQVEFNEQFF.

This clone was detected only a few times. The rearrangement links TRBV18 to TRBJ2-3; possibly TRBD1 for D (6 bases). CDR3 size: 16 residues. From germline, CDR1 is KGHSH and CDR2 LQKENI. V was trimmed by 1 base and J by 2 bases, leaving 13 bases between them. The CDR3 DNA reads as TGTGCCAGCTCACCACTGGGGTGGGGGCCCACAGATACGCAGTATTTT. This codes for CASSPLGWGPTDTQYF.

This CDR3 is CASSARLAGGQYEQYF. The CDR3, as DNA: TGCGCCAGCAGCGCCCGACTAGCGGGAGGGCAATACGAGCAGTACTTC. The chain is built from TRBV10-1 and TRBJ2-7; 14 bases match TRBD2. This CDR3 is 16 amino acids long. The germline gives CDR1 WNHNN, CDR2 SYGVQD (reference sequence). Trimming cost V 6 bases and J 4 bases; bases outside gene matches: 8.

J is TRBJ1-2 and V is TRBV11-2; the D gene is possibly TRBD1 (5 bases). With 3 bases removed from V and 7 bases from J, the gap between germline ends came to 12 bases. In germline, CDR1 is SGHAT, CDR2 FQNNGV. This CDR3 comprises 13 residues. Here the CDR3 DNA reads TGTGCCAGCAGCTTGGAGGGGCGGAGTGGCTACACCTTC. It encodes CASSLEGRSGYTF.

This clone was found once. The chain couples TRBV28 to TRBJ2-3; 7 nucleotides align to TRBD1. The germline CDR1 and CDR2 sequences are MDHEN and SYDVKM. V gave up 8 bases and J gave up 0 bases; unmatched junction bases: 11. This CDR3 contains 16 residues. The CDR3 loop reads CASPPNPGGSTDTQYF. The CDR3 DNA reads as TGTGCCAGCCCCCCTAACCCAGGGGGTAGCACAGATACGCAGTATTTT.

The chain links TRBV19 to TRBJ2-5; D is perhaps TRBD2 (6 bases). With 0 bases removed from V and 5 bases from J, the gap between germline ends came to 7 bases. This CDR3 region has 13 residues. Germline CDR1 reads LNHDA; CDR2 reads SQIVND (reference sequence). The CDR3 here is CASSIEEGETQYF. The DNA of the CDR3 is TGTGCCAGTAGTATAGAGGAGGGGGAGACCCAGTACTTC.

The sample holds one count of this clone. The chain combines TRBV6-2 or TRBV6-3 with TRBJ2-3; D gene unclear. The CDR3 spans 12 residues. The germline V and J ends were trimmed by 5 bases and 4 bases, with 7 bases remaining between them. Germline CDR1 MNHEY, CDR2 SVGEGT. The CDR3 coding sequence is TGTGCCAGCAGTCCCTCGTCAGATACGCAGTATTTT. Encoded protein: CASSPSSDTQYF.

This clone was counted between two and nine times. The V call is TRBV18, the J call TRBJ1-2, with a tentative D call TRBD1 (6 bases). The CDR3 is 15 amino acids. Deletions cut 0 bases from V and 2 bases from J, with 10 bases between. Per the germline V gene, CDR1 is KGHSH and CDR2 is LQKENI. The chain's CDR3 is CASSPPPGENYGYTF. DNA of the CDR3: TGTGCCAGCTCACCACCGCCAGGGGAGAACTATGGCTACACCTTC.

This chain joins TRBV19 and TRBJ2-1; the D gene is possibly TRBD2 (6 bases). Trimming stripped 6 bases from V and 0 bases from J, with 9 bases between. The CDR3 consists of 14 residues. CDR1 is LNHDA, CDR2 SQIVND, per germline (reference sequence). CDR3 DNA: TGTGCCAGTAGGGGACTTAGCTCCTACAATGAGCAGTTCTTC. Translated, it gives CASRGLSSYNEQFF.